The 16 T cell receptor beta chains reported below all come from one sample, sequenced in a study of blood T cell repertoires in COVID-19. Sequencing used immunoSEQ multiplex PCR; TCRdb keeps in-frame clones, though not all of them. Of under 350,000 clones listed, approximately 88% are singletons. Sequencing input: PBMCs or T cells enriched from blood (not recorded which). The source is a middle-aged woman who had recovered from COVID-19.

V usage is TRBV6-5 and J usage is TRBJ2-7; TRBD2 aligns across 7 bases. CDR3 length equals 16 residues. J lost 0 bases, V lost 4 bases, and 9 bases had no gene match. Germline values: CDR1 MNHEY, CDR2 SVGAGI. Here the CDR3 DNA reads TGTGCCAGCAGTTCATTTAGCGGGCGGGCCTCCTACGAGCAGTACTTC. Encoded protein: CASSSFSGRASYEQYF.

The J gene is TRBJ2-1, the V gene TRBV10-3; D remains unclear. V was cut by 0 bases and J by 9 bases, with 9 bases left in between. CDR1 is ENHRY, CDR2 SYGVKD, per germline. The CDR3 sequence is 13 residues long. This chain's CDR3 is CAISESAVFEQFF. The DNA of the CDR3 is TGTGCCATCAGTGAGTCAGCCGTTTTTGAGCAGTTCTTC.

This rearrangement joins TRBV5-4 to TRBJ2-7; TRBD1 matches at 12 bases. The CDR3 runs 17 residues. CDR1 is SGHNT, CDR2 YYREEE, per germline (reference sequence). Trimming took 0 bases from V and 7 from J; bases not matched to a gene: 11. For the CDR3, the DNA is TGTGCCAGCAGCTTGGGGGGACAGGGGGCCGGTTTGGGTGAGCAGTACTTC. It specifies CASSLGGQGAGLGEQYF. The full variable domain, its missing parts supplied by reference TRBV5-4 and TRBJ2-7, is ETGVTQSPTHLIKTRGQQVTLRCSSQSGHNTVSWYQQALGQGPQFIFQYYREEENGRGNFPPRFSGLQFPNYSSELNVNALELDDSALYLCASSLGGQGAGLGEQYFGPGTRLTVT.

This chain joins TRBV6-2 or TRBV6-3 and TRBJ2-7, with 8 bases identical to TRBD2. Trimming cost V 2 bases and J 5 bases; bases outside gene matches: 17. This CDR3 contains 18 residues. The V gene's germline CDR1 is MNHEY and CDR2 SVGEGT. The CDR3 protein is CASSYPYPSSGRSDEQYF. The CDR3 DNA sequence: TGTGCCAGCAGTTACCCCTACCCCTCGAGCGGGAGATCCGACGAGCAGTACTTC.

The J gene is TRBJ2-3, the V gene TRBV4-2, with 8 nucleotides matching TRBD2. From germline, CDR1 is LGHNA and CDR2 YNFKEQ. V dropped 0 bases and J dropped 2; count of bases not matched to a gene: 4. The CDR3 covers 16 residues. CDR3 residues: CASSQEVSGATDTQYF. Here the CDR3 DNA reads TGTGCCAGCAGCCAAGAAGTTAGCGGGGCCACAGATACGCAGTATTTT.

V usage is TRBV12-3 or TRBV12-4 and J usage is TRBJ1-1; 8 nucleotides agree with TRBD1. V shed 2 bases, J shed 9 bases, and the junction held 2 bases outside the gene matches. CDR3 length: 12 amino acids. The CDR3 region is CASSLWDRKAFF. The DNA of the CDR3 is TGTGCCAGCAGTTTATGGGACAGGAAAGCTTTCTTT.

Note on this clone: The sample carries other DNA sequences with the same CDR3. This CDR3 reads CASSFSNYGYTF. CDR3 nucleotide sequence: TGTGCCAGCAGCTTTAGTAACTATGGCTACACCTTC. The chain links TRBV5-6 to TRBJ1-2; D is ambiguous. Looked up from germline, CDR1 is SGHDT and CDR2 is YYEEEE. Trimming pared 2 bases from V and 1 base from J, leaving 3 bases between. The CDR3 length is 12 residues.

The V call is TRBV7-3, the J call TRBJ2-3, with TRBD2 matching 14 bases. The CDR3 is 17 residues long. CDR1 and CDR2 (germline): SGHTA, FQGTGA. Trimming removed 1 base from V and 4 bases from J; junction bases left unmatched: 4. DNA for the CDR3: TGTGCCAGCAGCTTAATCGGGACTAGCGGGGGAGCAGATACGCAGTATTTT. It specifies CASSLIGTSGGADTQYF.

The DNA of the CDR3 is TGTGCCAGCAGCTTACCCGAGGCTGCGACTAGCGGGGGGGCGACCTGGACCGGGGAGCTGTTTTTT. It specifies CASSLPEAATSGGATWTGELFF. The chain links TRBV21-1 to TRBJ2-2; the D segment call TRBD2 is taken from the table without a DNA check. TRBV21-1 is marked as a pseudogene. The CDR3 contains 22 residues.

The chain carries TRBV6-2 or TRBV6-3 and TRBJ2-5, with TRBD1 matching over 10 bases. Germline assignment: CDR1 MNHEY and CDR2 SVGEGT. The ends lost 6 bases at V and 7 bases at J; junction bases unmatched: 20. The CDR3 spans 18 residues. Here the CDR3 DNA reads TGTGCCAGCAGCACAACCGGGACAGGGGTCACCGAGGGGGGGACCCAGTACTTC. Translating it yields CASSTTGTGVTEGGTQYF.

The V and J genes are TRBV7-9 and TRBJ2-2; 8 nucleotides agree with TRBD2. V was clipped by 2 bases and J by 5 bases; unmatched bases: 4. The CDR3 is 15 amino acids. Germline CDR1 and CDR2: SEHNR and FQNEAQ (reference sequence). The CDR3 sequence: CASSLTSGRTGELFF. For the CDR3, the DNA is TGTGCCAGCAGCTTAACCAGCGGGAGAACCGGGGAGCTGTTTTTT.

This clone was picked up one time. CDR3 coding DNA: TGCGCCAGCAGCGACAGCTCTGGGGCCAACGTCCTGACTTTC. Translation gives CASSDSSGANVLTF. This rearrangement joins TRBV5-1 to TRBJ2-6, with a tentative D call TRBD1 (5 bases). Deletions cut 4 bases from V and 0 bases from J, with 5 bases between. Germline V gene data show CDR1 as SGHRS and CDR2 as YFSETQ. The CDR3 is made up of 14 amino acids.

The J gene is TRBJ2-5, the V gene TRBV3-1 (or the pseudogene TRBV3-2); tentative D call: TRBD1 (7 bases). The CDR3 runs to 14 residues. Between the trimmed V and J ends, which lost 1 base and 5 bases, there was a span of 11 bases. Germline loops: CDR1 LGHDT, CDR2 YNNKEL (reference sequence). The CDR3: CASSQVQGRETQYF. Written as DNA, the CDR3 is TGTGCCAGCAGCCAAGTACAGGGGAGGGAGACCCAGTACTTC.

The V call is TRBV6-5, the J call TRBJ1-4; D call uncertain. There are 12 residues in the CDR3. The V end lost 11 bases, the J end lost 10 bases, and 17 bases lay between the germline ends. CDR1 is MNHEY and CDR2 is SVGAGI in the germline V gene. CDR3 bases: TGTGCCTCATCTCCCGCGGTCGGAAAACTGTTTTTT. The encoded protein is CASSPAVGKLFF.

CDR3: CASSYRRTNTGELFF. CDR3 nucleotide sequence: TGTGCCAGCAGTTACCGACGGACTAACACCGGGGAGCTGTTTTTT. The chain carries TRBV6-5 and TRBJ2-2; maybe TRBD2 (5 bases). V lost 2 bases and J 2 bases, leaving 9 bases between the germline ends. The V gene's germline CDR1 is MNHEY and CDR2 SVGAGI. The CDR3 runs to 15 residues.

This clone has only a few counts. The genes are TRBV27 and TRBJ1-1, with 7 bases matching TRBD1. CDR3 length: 16 residues. The V segment lost 5 bases and the J segment 4 bases; nucleotides outside the gene matches: 13. CDR1 MNHEY and CDR2 SMNVEV come from the germline V gene (reference sequence). As DNA, the CDR3 is TGTGCCAGCAGTCCTGGGACAGTGGCTTGGGTCACTGAAGCTTTCTTT. This sequence encodes CASSPGTVAWVTEAFF.